One and the same sample provided the 10 T cell receptor beta chains below, sequenced in a study of OX40 agonist ivuxolimab in advanced cancers. TCRdb's table, derived via immunoSEQ multiplex PCR, lists solely in-frame clones and lacks some. The sample has about 37,000 clones, approximately 82% seen once. Source: CD4+ or CD8+ T cells sorted from blood, taken in a trial of the OX40 agonist ivuxolimab. The source is an adult with an advanced solid tumor such as melanoma, head and neck, liver or kidney cancer.

The rearrangement links TRBV28 to TRBJ2-7; 7 positions agree with TRBD1. The CDR3 is 17 amino acids. V was clipped by 5 bases and J by 0 bases; unmatched bases: 13. CDR1 and CDR2 (germline): MDHEN, SYDVKM. The CDR3 loop is CASSVPYGDRTSYEQYF. For the CDR3, the DNA is TGTGCCAGCAGTGTGCCGTATGGGGACAGAACCTCCTACGAGCAGTACTTC.

This clone appeared a few times. The chain employs TRBV27 and TRBJ2-7, with TRBD2 matching 9 bases. CDR1 and CDR2 (germline): MNHEY, SMNVEV (reference sequence). The CDR3 is 13 amino acids. The ends lost 6 bases at V and 6 bases at J; junction bases unmatched: 6. CDR3 in DNA: TGTGCCAGCAGAGGAATAGCGGGAGTCGAGCAGTACTTC. Translating gives CASRGIAGVEQYF.

The chain links TRBV6-6 to TRBJ2-5; 11 bases are shared with TRBD2. CDR3 length: 15 amino acids. Germline V CDR1 and CDR2: MNHNY, SVGAGI (reference sequence). Trimming took 6 bases from V and 3 from J; bases not matched to a gene: 6. The CDR3: CASRRALAGEETQYF. In nucleotides, the CDR3 is TGTGCCAGCAGGCGGGCACTAGCGGGAGAAGAGACCCAGTACTTC.

This CDR3 reads CASIRLAGGIGELFF. CDR3 nucleotides: TGTGCCAGCATTCGACTAGCGGGGGGTATTGGGGAGCTGTTTTTT. The V call is TRBV2, the J call TRBJ2-2, with 13 bases lining up with TRBD2. V was clipped by 7 bases and J by 8 bases; unmatched bases: 7. This CDR3 region has 15 residues. Per germline, CDR1 SNHLY and CDR2 FYNNEI.

The chain links TRBV4-1 to TRBJ2-7; D is perhaps TRBD2 (7 bases). The V and J ends lost 4 bases and 3 bases respectively, with 19 bases between them. This CDR3 is 16 amino acids long. Germline CDR1 reads MGHRA; CDR2 reads YSYEKL. The CDR3 DNA reads as TGCGCCAGCAGCCCCCAAGGCGGGGGCAGTTTCTACGAGCAGTACTTC. Translation gives CASSPQGGGSFYEQYF.

This chain links TRBV7-9 with TRBJ2-1, with TRBD1 matching over 7 bases. CDR3 size: 14 residues. CDR1 and CDR2 from the germline V gene are SEHNR and FQNEAQ (reference sequence). The V segment lost 5 bases and the J segment 9 bases; nucleotides outside the gene matches: 10. The CDR3 loop reads CASSRGQAGPEQFF. The CDR3 DNA reads TGTGCCAGCAGCAGAGGACAGGCTGGTCCTGAGCAGTTCTTC.

The J gene is TRBJ2-7, the V gene TRBV7-2; D uncertain. Trimming shortened V by 3 bases and J by 3 bases, and 6 bases separated the two germline ends. Germline loops: CDR1 SGHTA, CDR2 FQGNSA. The CDR3 runs 12 residues. This CDR3 reads CASSFVDYEQYF. CDR3 coding DNA: TGTGCCAGCAGCTTTGTCGACTACGAGCAGTACTTC.

This sequence joins TRBV9 and TRBJ2-1, with TRBD2 identical over 7 bases. The CDR3 spans 16 residues. The germline V gene encodes CDR1 SGDLS and CDR2 YYNGEE. The ends lost 4 bases at V and 3 bases at J; junction bases unmatched: 10. The CDR3, as DNA: TGTGCCAGCAGCCCCCCGGGGCGGGAGTACTACAATGAGCAGTTCTTC. This encodes CASSPPGREYYNEQFF.

This rearrangement joins TRBV6-1 to TRBJ1-5; TRBD1 might be the D (5 bases). Looked up from germline, CDR1 is MNHNS and CDR2 is SASEGT. The CDR3 loop spans 14 amino acids. V dropped 2 bases and J dropped 7 bases, with 12 bases sitting between them. CDR3 in DNA: TGTGCCAGCAGTGAAATCTGGGACGTACAGCCCCAGCATTTT. Protein sequence: CASSEIWDVQPQHF.

This clone rates as medium-sized. The V call is TRBV10-3, the J call TRBJ2-7; 9 bases line up with TRBD1. The length of the CDR3 is 15 residues. V shed 4 bases and J 3 bases; nucleotides not matched to a gene: 7. Germline V gene lookup returns CDR1 ENHRY and CDR2 SYGVKD. The CDR3 bases are TGTGCCATCAGTGTTGCCGGGACAGGGTACTACGAGCAGTACTTC. Encoded protein: CAISVAGTGYYEQYF.